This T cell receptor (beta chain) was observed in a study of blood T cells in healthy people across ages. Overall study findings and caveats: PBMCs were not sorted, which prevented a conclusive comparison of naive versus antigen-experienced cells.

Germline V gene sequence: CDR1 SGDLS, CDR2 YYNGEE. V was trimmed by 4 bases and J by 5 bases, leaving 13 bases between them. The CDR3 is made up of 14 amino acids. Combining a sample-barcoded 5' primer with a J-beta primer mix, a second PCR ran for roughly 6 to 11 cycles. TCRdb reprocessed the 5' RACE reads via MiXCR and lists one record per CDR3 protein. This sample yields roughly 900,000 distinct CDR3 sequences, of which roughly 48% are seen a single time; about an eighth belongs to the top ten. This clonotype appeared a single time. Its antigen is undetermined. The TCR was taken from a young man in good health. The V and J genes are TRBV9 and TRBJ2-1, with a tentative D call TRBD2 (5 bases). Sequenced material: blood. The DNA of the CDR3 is TGTGCCAGCAGCTCAATGCCGGGAAACAATGAGCAGTTCTTC. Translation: CASSSMPGNNEQFF.